Listed below are T cell receptor beta chains from one sample, sequenced in a study of shared clonotypes between healthy human individuals. Generated by immunoSEQ multiplex PCR, the TCRdb table keeps only in-frame clones and is missing some. Of more than 400,000 clones listed, 95% to 97% are singletons. Sequenced sample: naive CD4+ T cells sorted from blood. The receptors originated from a woman aged 25 to 39 in good health. The CDR3 runs from the conserved cysteine through the conserved F or W. A D gene is named only where the DNA matches it firmly. Some rows have no size entry. The others give once, few or many, or a class for an expanded clone.

V gene	clone size	J gene	CDR3 length	D gene	CDR3 protein	CDR3 DNA
TRBV5-6	-	TRBJ2-1	14	-	CASNLWGDLDEQFF	TGTGCCAGCAACCTCTGGGGGGATTTGGATGAGCAGTTCTTC
TRBV13	once	TRBJ1-5	15	-	CASSRGRYSNQPQHF	TGTGCCAGCAGCCGGGGACGGTATAGCAATCAGCCCCAGCATTTT
TRBV7-9	-	TRBJ2-2	15	-	CASSLVATNTGELFF	TGTGCCAGCAGCTTAGTAGCCACCAACACCGGGGAGCTGTTTTTT
TRBV5-1	-	TRBJ2-7	17	TRBD1	CASRVSGTGTTTYEQYF	TGCGCCAGCAGGGTATCCGGGACAGGGACAACTACCTACGAGCAGTACTTC
TRBV28	-	TRBJ2-7	11	-	CASSLSGHTYF	TGTGCCAGCAGTTTGTCGGGGCATACGTACTTC
TRBV29-1	-	TRBJ2-7	15	TRBD1	CSVTSGQGQTYEQYF	TGCAGCGTGACATCAGGACAGGGGCAAACCTACGAGCAGTACTTC
TRBV5-1	-	TRBJ2-1	15	TRBD2	CASSATSGIVHEQFF	TGCGCCAGCAGCGCAACTAGCGGGATTGTCCATGAGCAGTTCTTC
TRBV28	once	TRBJ2-7	16	TRBD2	CASSLGSGALSYEQYF	TGTGCCAGCAGTTTAGGTAGCGGGGCACTCTCCTACGAGCAGTACTTC
TRBV19	-	TRBJ1-4	13	-	CASKRRASEKLFF	TGTGCCAGTAAACGCAGGGCAAGTGAAAAACTGTTTTTT
TRBV10-1	-	TRBJ2-1	15	TRBD2	CASCPHSGSFNEQFF	TGCGCCAGCTGCCCCCACAGCGGGAGTTTTAATGAGCAGTTCTTC
TRBV7-8	-	TRBJ2-1	16	TRBD2	CASSSRGGTSYNEQFF	TGTGCCAGCAGCTCAAGGGGAGGGACCTCCTACAATGAGCAGTTCTTC
TRBV5-1	few	TRBJ2-1	16	TRBD2	CASSLELAGTYNEQFF	TGCGCCAGCAGCTTGGAGCTAGCGGGTACCTACAATGAGCAGTTCTTC
TRBV30	-	TRBJ1-2	15	TRBD1	CAFLTAGQGAHGYTF	TGTGCCTTTCTCACTGCGGGACAGGGGGCGCATGGCTACACCTTC
TRBV7-2	-	TRBJ2-7	14	TRBD2	CASSLKTSWYEQYF	TGTGCCAGCAGCTTGAAGACTAGCTGGTACGAGCAGTACTTC
TRBV7-9	-	TRBJ1-4	15	-	CASSSRGKTNEKLFF	TGTGCCAGCAGCTCAAGGGGGAAAACTAATGAAAAACTGTTTTTT
TRBV29-1	-	TRBJ1-2	9	-	CSVDGDYTF	TGCAGCGTTGACGGGGATTACACCTTC
TRBV7-2	once	TRBJ2-1	13	-	CASSLAVLEVQFF	TGTGCCAGCAGCTTAGCTGTGCTAGAAGTGCAGTTCTTC
TRBV28	-	TRBJ2-3	14	TRBD2	CASSPSGSTDTQYF	TGTGCCAGCAGTCCTAGCGGTAGCACAGATACGCAGTATTTT
TRBV13	-	TRBJ1-4	15	-	CASSPKGRTGEKLFF	TGTGCCAGCAGCCCGAAAGGCAGGACGGGAGAAAAACTGTTTTTT
TRBV18	-	TRBJ2-7	12	-	CASSRENYEQYF	TGTGCCAGCTCACGAGAGAATTACGAGCAGTACTTC
TRBV19	-	TRBJ2-2	12	-	CASSLRRGELFF	TGTGCCAGTAGTTTGCGGCGGGGGGAGCTGTTTTTT
TRBV28	once	TRBJ2-7	16	TRBD1	CASSTTGTEKAYEQYF	TGTGCCAGCAGTACTACCGGGACAGAGAAAGCCTACGAGCAGTACTTC
TRBV6-1	-	TRBJ1-2	13	-	CASSEPDFYGYTF	TGTGCCAGCAGTGAGCCAGATTTCTATGGCTACACCTTC
TRBV6-5	-	TRBJ2-6	15	-	CASSRDNSGANVLTF	TGTGCCAGCAGTCGGGACAACTCTGGGGCCAACGTCCTGACTTTC
TRBV7-6	-	TRBJ1-1	15	-	CASSSIGGANTEAFF	TGTGCCAGCAGCTCGATCGGGGGCGCGAACACTGAAGCTTTCTTT
TRBV28	-	TRBJ2-1	18	TRBD2	CASQTSAGGGIAGRGEFF	TGTGCCAGCCAAACCAGTGCGGGTGGGGGAATAGCGGGGCGAGGCGAGTTCTTC
TRBV29-1	-	TRBJ2-6	16	TRBD1	CSVDSQGVSGANVLTF	TGCAGCGTTGATAGTCAGGGGGTTTCTGGGGCCAACGTCCTGACTTTC
TRBV5-8	-	TRBJ2-2	15	-	CASSWAGTITGELFF	TGTGCCAGCAGCTGGGCGGGTACGATCACCGGGGAGCTGTTTTTT
TRBV19	-	TRBJ2-3	15	-	CASSMGRESTDTQYF	TGTGCCAGTAGTATGGGACGGGAGTCCACAGATACGCAGTATTTT
TRBV5-6	-	TRBJ2-6	15	-	CASSLWQAGANVLTF	TGTGCCAGCAGCTTGTGGCAGGCTGGCGCCAACGTCCTGACTTTC
TRBV5-6	-	TRBJ2-6	17	-	CASSPGGQYPGANVLTF	TGTGCCAGCAGCCCTGGAGGACAGTACCCTGGGGCCAACGTCCTGACTTTC
TRBV14	-	TRBJ1-1	14	-	CASSPRSGVPEAFF	TGTGCCAGCAGCCCCAGATCAGGGGTCCCTGAAGCTTTCTTT
TRBV5-4	-	TRBJ1-4	16	-	CASSLGVGAPNEKLFF	TGTGCCAGCAGCTTGGGAGTAGGGGCACCGAATGAAAAACTGTTTTTT
TRBV4-1	-	TRBJ1-6	16	-	CASRKPGLSYNSPLHF	TGCGCCAGCAGAAAACCGGGACTTTCCTATAATTCACCCCTCCACTTT
TRBV28	-	TRBJ2-2	16	-	CASRGPTSKKTGELFF	TGTGCCAGCCGTGGCCCCACTTCCAAGAAAACCGGGGAGCTGTTTTTT
TRBV2	once	TRBJ2-3	14	-	CASSVVGLTDTQYF	TGTGCCAGCAGCGTCGTGGGGTTGACAGATACGCAGTATTTT
TRBV6-1	-	TRBJ2-7	18	TRBD1	CASSERYGGQGAYYEQYF	TGTGCCAGCAGTGAACGGTATGGGGGACAGGGGGCATACTACGAGCAGTACTTC
TRBV5-4	-	TRBJ2-7	12	-	CASSSTAGEQYF	TGTGCCAGCAGCTCGACCGCTGGCGAGCAGTACTTC
TRBV28	-	TRBJ2-3	15	-	CASSKSWDSTDTQYF	TGTGCCAGCAGTAAATCTTGGGACAGCACAGATACGCAGTATTTT
TRBV13	once	TRBJ1-5	15	-	CASSLGRADNQPQHF	TGTGCCAGCAGCTTAGGCCGCGCAGACAATCAGCCCCAGCATTTT
TRBV28	-	TRBJ2-3	17	TRBD2	CASSILLAGVGTDTQYF	TGTGCCAGCAGTATCCTACTAGCGGGAGTAGGCACAGATACGCAGTATTTT
TRBV28	-	TRBJ2-7	13	TRBD2	CASSLGGVGEQYF	TGTGCCAGCAGTTTAGGGGGGGTCGGCGAGCAGTACTTC
TRBV4-1	once	TRBJ1-1	14	-	CASSQGTLNTEAFF	TGCGCCAGCAGCCAGGGTACATTGAACACTGAAGCTTTCTTT
TRBV4-2	-	TRBJ2-3	16	TRBD2	CASSQGIAGYTDTQYF	TGTGCCAGCAGCCAGGGAATAGCGGGGTACACAGATACGCAGTATTTT
TRBV5-4	few	TRBJ2-5	16	TRBD1	CASSFRVGTDQETQYF	TGTGCCAGCAGCTTCCGTGTCGGGACAGATCAAGAGACCCAGTACTTC
TRBV7-9	-	TRBJ1-4	16	-	CASSLAVREPYEKLFF	TGTGCCAGCAGCTTAGCGGTCAGGGAACCTTATGAAAAACTGTTTTTT